A selection of T cell receptor beta chains follows, all from one sample in a study of OX40 agonist ivuxolimab in advanced cancers. The repertoire was sequenced with immunoSEQ multiplex PCR; TCRdb's copy has only in-frame clones and lacks some. The sample consists of 60,000 to 75,000 clones, 80% to 90% of them appearing once. Sample: CD4+ or CD8+ T cells sorted from blood, taken in a trial of the OX40 agonist ivuxolimab. The receptor set was obtained from an adult with an advanced solid tumor such as melanoma, head and neck, liver or kidney cancer. The CDR3 runs from the conserved cysteine through the conserved F or W. The size field is filled for only some rows; it gives once, few, many or a size class.

V gene,J gene,clone size,CDR3 protein
TRBV28,TRBJ2-2,.,CASSLGRSGELFF
TRBV11-2,TRBJ2-2,many,CASSFVAGGVSNTGELFF
TRBV30,TRBJ2-7,.,CAWRAGQGMAQYF
TRBV27,TRBJ1-1,.,CASSSPGQGRTEAFF
TRBV9,TRBJ2-5,.,CASSVGAVQETQYF
TRBV7-8,TRBJ1-5,.,CASSPQNFGNQPQHF
TRBV19,TRBJ1-4,.,CASSTWGSLNEKLFF
TRBV4-2,TRBJ1-1,few,CASSQEGVAEAFF
TRBV14,TRBJ2-3,.,CASSPGSNTQYF
TRBV19,.,.,CASSTGDSYEQYF
TRBV25-1,TRBJ2-7,.,CASSESGVYTYEQYF
TRBV7-2,TRBJ2-1,.,CASSPGRGGYNEQFF
TRBV7-6,TRBJ2-1,.,CASSLERRGANYNEQFF
TRBV2,TRBJ1-2,.,CASSVDRASNYGYTF
TRBV5-1,TRBJ2-7,.,CASSPLLVNEQYF
TRBV5-4,TRBJ2-1,.,CASSLGGGSYNEQFF
TRBV7-9,TRBJ2-4,.,CASSLLGQGGKNIQYF
TRBV6-1,TRBJ1-2,.,CASSEGDLYGYTF
TRBV5-5,TRBJ2-3,.,CASSLTQNNRGTDTQYF
TRBV6-1,TRBJ2-7,many,CASSLGRGLYEQYF
TRBV5-8,TRBJ2-3,.,CASSLSSGGTDTQYF
TRBV6-1,TRBJ1-1,few,CASSNRGPGAEAFF
TRBV7-7,TRBJ1-3,.,CASSLSAGNTIYF
TRBV2,TRBJ2-1,.,CASSEGRPEYNEQFF
TRBV19,TRBJ1-3,.,CASSMGNSGNTIYF
TRBV28,TRBJ1-3,.,CASSSPHPGPSGNTIYF
TRBV5-6,TRBJ2-5,.,CASSLAGKRGGPETQYF
TRBV30,TRBJ1-6,.,CALMTGTNNSPLHF
TRBV25-1,TRBJ2-1,.,CASSELARGEQFF
TRBV5-1,TRBJ2-5,.,CASSPGQGGGAQETQYF
TRBV28,TRBJ1-2,few,CASSIPYRTGANYGYTF
TRBV28,TRBJ1-1,.,CASRSQGGNTEAFF
TRBV5-1,TRBJ2-2,.,CASGSGVTGELFF
TRBV6-5,TRBJ1-6,.,CASSPRTDSPLHF
TRBV6-1,TRBJ2-1,.,CASSGGRTGASYNEQFF
TRBV7-2,TRBJ2-2,.,CASSRSLAGGPDTGELFF
TRBV6-6,TRBJ2-6,.,CASSSGGFANVLTF
TRBV29-1,TRBJ2-1,.,CSGQVYEQFF
TRBV11-2,TRBJ1-2,.,CASSLAGSYGYTF
TRBV14,TRBJ2-5,.,CASSQERRVGETQYF
TRBV27,TRBJ2-5,.,CASSLKGARETQYF
TRBV27,TRBJ2-5,.,CASSYSRVSWEETQYF
TRBV5-5,TRBJ2-3,.,CASSRYSHTDTQYF
TRBV27,TRBJ2-7,.,CASSLFIGTGVSYEQYF
TRBV5-1,TRBJ1-4,.,CASRQATTNEKLFF
TRBV6-6,TRBJ2-5,.,CASSQTPQETQYF
TRBV2,TRBJ1-4,.,CASSVRTGSPEKLFF
TRBV18,TRBJ1-3,few,CASSPQVGGTVLGNTIYF
TRBV14,TRBJ2-7,.,CASSQGTGGKSRAYEQYF
TRBV25-1,TRBJ1-2,.,CASSDGRDYGYTF
TRBV5-6,TRBJ1-6,.,CASSPGSSGSYNSPLHF
TRBV19,TRBJ1-3,.,CASSTGQNFRSGNTIYF
TRBV29-1,TRBJ2-5,.,CSVGNGGRETQYF
TRBV5-6,TRBJ1-2,.,CASSSTGDYGYTF
TRBV23-1,TRBJ1-2,once,CASPARGRTSHGYTF